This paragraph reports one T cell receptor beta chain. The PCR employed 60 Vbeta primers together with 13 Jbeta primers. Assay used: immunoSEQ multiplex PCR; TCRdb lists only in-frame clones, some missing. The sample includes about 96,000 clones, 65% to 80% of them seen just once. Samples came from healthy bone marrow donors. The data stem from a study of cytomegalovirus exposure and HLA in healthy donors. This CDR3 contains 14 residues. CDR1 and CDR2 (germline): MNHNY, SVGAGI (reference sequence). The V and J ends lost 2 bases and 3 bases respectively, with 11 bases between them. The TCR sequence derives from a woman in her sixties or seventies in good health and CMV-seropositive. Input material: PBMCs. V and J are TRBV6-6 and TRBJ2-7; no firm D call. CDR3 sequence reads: CASSYLMSGYEQYF. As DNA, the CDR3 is TGTGCCAGCAGTTACCTTATGTCAGGCTACGAGCAGTACTTC.